This T cell receptor beta chain was observed in a study of immune characterization of retroperitoneal liposarcoma. Looked up from germline, CDR1 is SGHTA and CDR2 is FQGNSA. The CDR3 spans 15 residues. V dropped 7 bases and J dropped 3; count of bases not matched to a gene: 8. Via MiXCR, TCRdb re-called the PCR reads, giving one row per CDR3 protein. The sample consists of around 13,000 distinct CDR3 sequences, approximately 50% of them appearing once. By frequency in the sample, this clonotype is large (0.1 to 1%). The sequencing sample was made of tumor tissue. This chain links TRBV7-2 with TRBJ2-3; 9 nucleotides align to TRBD1. This TCR was recovered from a female donor with retroperitoneal liposarcoma. The CDR3 sequence: CASIPTGGATDTQYF. In DNA, the CDR3 is TGTGCCAGCATCCCGACAGGGGGAGCGACAGATACGCAGTATTTT.